This record covers a single T cell receptor beta chain. Its antigen remains undetermined. No per-base quality is available; no much larger clone lies one base away. Library method: the immunoSEQ multiplex PCR assay. For the multiplex PCR, a mixture combining 60 forward primers for TCR Vbeta segments and 13 reverse primers for TCR Jbeta segments was used. A multiplex PCR assay on genomic DNA amplified the CDR3 region of rearranged TCR beta genes. The Illumina HiSeq System was used to sequence the amplified TCR beta libraries as 87-base-pair reads. In the original analysis: A later analysis counted tens of millions of unique TCR beta chains across the 666 repertoires, and 9.5 million to 11 million of these chains were shared by at least two donors. Raw reads were error-corrected and collapsed into unique sequences with a nearest-neighbor algorithm that merged closely related sequences to remove PCR and sequencing errors. CDR3 sequences were aligned to IMGT reference sequences to assign V, D and J gene segments. For a sequence to be retained, at least a six-nucleotide match to both a V gene segment and a J gene segment was required. A rearrangement was called productive if the CDR3 had no stop codons and remained in frame with V and J, and every other rearrangement was called non-productive. CDR3 was defined by IMGT convention, running from the second conserved V-encoded cysteine to the conserved J-encoded phenylalanine. The earlier analysis of more than 450 of the donors excluded sequences that lacked an unambiguous match to a single V gene segment. In an earlier analysis of some 590 of the donors, V segments were called functional above 56.7% productive rearrangements and were called segregating when the between-donor standard deviation exceeded 5%. To diagnose cytomegalovirus status from the catalog of TCR beta chain sequences, a statistical classification framework was built. V and J gene assignment, in a later analysis, came from comparing TCR nucleotide sequences with IMGT/GENE-DB human TR gene sequences. The TCRdist pipeline was used in a later analysis to assign CDR3 sequences and most-parsimonious VDJ recombination scenarios. In a later analysis, every TCR beta chain was defined by the combination of its CDR3 amino acid sequence and its V-gene family, and reads without a unique V-gene family were dropped. A later analysis removed several hundred highly shared, low-generation-probability nucleotide sequences to deal with suspected cross-contamination and a sequencing artifact. A later analysis calculated a clonal expansion index for each public chain from normalized within-repertoire ranks of inferred template counts. A later analysis computed generation probabilities with a VDJ recombination model fitted to out-of-frame rearrangements, and checked the results against IGoR. Hypergeometric tests were used in a later analysis to score TCR-TCR, TCR-HLA and TCR-CMV co-occurrence, with a repertoire-size bias correction applied to the TCR pairs. A later analysis estimated false discovery rates by permuting HLA or CMV assignments 20 times. In a later analysis, co-occurring TCRs were grouped using DBSCAN, with TCRdist sequence similarity added in when clustering inside HLA-allele-positive subsets. Repertoires with fewer than 30,000 or more than 120,000 public chains, plus five repertoires with anomalous nucleotide sharing, were excluded from co-occurrence clustering. As stored in TCRdb, this immuneACCESS dataset retains in-frame rearrangements with V and J assigned. A fraction of the clones does not appear; measured against another copy, unresolved V genes explain less than half of the discrepancy, and the remainder lacks a known reason. Clone size and V and J calls were adopted from that table, with D and trimming inferred from the DNA. The sample yields over 50,000 clones; 80% to 90% were counted once. The top ten clonotypes cover around 1.5% of the sample.

From the cysteine up to the phenylalanine, the CDR3 has a length of 16 residues. The CDR3 DNA has 48 bases and is translated from base 1. Trimming accounts for 6 bases at V and 5 bases at J, while the number of junction bases matched to no gene is 12. Per the germline V gene, KGHSH is the CDR1 and LQKENI is the CDR2. The entry originates in a study of cytomegalovirus exposure and HLA in healthy donors (dated by TCRdb to 2015 to 2018). Background for the entire study: In an earlier analysis of 587 of the donors, 276 Gb of sequence data and about 110 million unique TCR beta sequences from about 190 million T cells were reported. A later analysis re-analyzed previously published TCR beta repertoires from roughly 690 donors and added high-resolution HLA genotyping to study TCR occurrence patterns. All discovery cohort repertoires had been generated using a single sequencing platform. An early release covering about 600 HLA-typed donors comprised 300 to 350 gigabases of sequencing data and around 86 million unique TCR sequences. HLA typing included class I and class II loci at four-digit resolution. The number of donors typed differed by locus, with about 629-630 for A, B, C, DRB1 and DQB1, around 500 for DQA1, 600 to 610 for DPA1, and some 440 for DPB1. The later analysis used no new phenotypic data to find candidate immune exposures, relying instead on TCR beta sequences and their occurrence across donors. Because of strong linkage in the cohort, five DR-DQ haplotypes were treated as single units for association and clustering. An earlier analysis of more than 450 of the donors used high-throughput TCR beta sequencing to judge whether each TCR beta V gene segment behaved as functional or pseudogenic. Donor age, sex, ethnicity and CMV serostatus were collected together with the repertoire data. A later genetic analysis took genome-wide SNP genotypes for about 55% of the 666 donors and used that subset as a discovery cohort. The genetic ancestry cluster associated with self-reported Caucasian donors included 81% of the 398 genotyped donors. In addition to the first cohort of 650 to 800 subjects, a separate validation cohort of approximately 130 different subjects was used. The aim of the study was to test whether cataloging public T cell receptors could identify signatures of past pathogen exposure. High-throughput TCR immunosequencing, statistical association of individual TCRs with disease status, and machine learning were combined to predict cytomegalovirus infection status. The T cell repertoires of 670 or so subjects were profiled by immunosequencing and related to cytomegalovirus serostatus. On average, roughly 200,000 unique TCR beta nucleotide sequences were sequenced per donor among 398 genotyped donors of the cohort, with roughly 19% of those sequences being non-productive.

The full study reports these points: The study gave a list of roughly 150 TCR beta chains associated with cytomegalovirus. Assigning TCR associations to individual alleles was difficult when HLA alleles, especially DR and DQ, strongly co-occurred. In this cohort, only TCR beta chains were sequenced, and detectable features were limited by the absence of alpha or paired-chain data. In a later analysis, the rate of TCR association differed among HLA loci, with DRB1 alleles having the most associated TCRs and HLA-C alleles having the fewest. A further reported finding was that TCR beta sequences accurately predicted the HLA-A and HLA-B alleles for most subjects in the first cohort. A later analysis found that HLA-associated TCR beta chains were more clonally expanded and had lower generation probabilities than equally common non-associated chains. The 87-base-pair reads could not distinguish some IMGT-functional V segments, including TRBV6-2 and TRBV6-3, so those segments were excluded. The presence/absence analyses assumed that sequencing depth was roughly uniform across donors, and that assumption may not be true. Correlated functional status among segregating V segments might be attributable to linkage disequilibrium, but an unknown experimental factor could not be ruled out. In vitro tests confirmed that a few of the cytomegalovirus-associated TCR beta chains recognize cytomegalovirus antigens. Several of the top co-occurrence clusters appeared to be linked to parvovirus B19, influenza, CMV and Epstein-Barr virus, according to a later analysis. V-gene and J-gene trimming of TCR beta chains was associated with a missense DCLRE1C variant in a later genetic analysis, and the association was replicated in an independent cohort. The authors suggested that the approach could potentially be generalized to other disease states and immunological phenotypes. HLA typing was unavailable for some donors at each locus, so association tests used only the typed subset. A later analysis associated about 16,000 TCR beta sequences with specific HLA alleles at a false discovery rate of 0.05. Compared with the approximately 700-donor mean, donors in an Asian-associated ancestry cluster had fewer N-insertions in productive TCRs, according to a later genetic analysis. Immune exposure information for the cohort was limited to CMV serostatus. Cytomegalovirus status was reported to be diagnosed by the classifier with high specificity and sensitivity in both the original and validation cohorts. A cluster of highly shared sequence variants was judged likely to be a technical artifact of the sequencing pipeline. An earlier analysis of 587 of the donors showed that most TCR beta V segments appeared in productive rearrangements either about 90% or about 30% of the time, which broadly matched IMGT annotations. A later analysis found that most CMV-associated TCR beta chains appeared HLA-restricted, with HLA associations seemingly driven largely by CMV exposure. Because counts were too low, about 18 rarely observed V segments, including chromosome 9 orphons, were excluded from the earlier analysis of 587 of the donors. While some public TCRs were present in many individuals, most TCR sequences turned up only very rarely across donors.

The cohort comprised around 690 healthy bone marrow donors. All cohort members were sampled while nominally healthy, although unrecorded immune exposures were likely present. The donor tested CMV seropositive, placing the donor among the 250 to 350 seropositive members of the cohort. Each donor provided a peripheral blood sample, and peripheral blood mononuclear cells were used for TCR beta sequencing. Genomic DNA was extracted from the blood cell samples with the Qiagen DNeasy Blood Extraction Kit. What was sequenced was PBMCs. The origin of this receptor is a man aged 25-45 years in good health and CMV-seropositive. The receptor chain draws on TRBV18 and TRBJ1-1; the central 10 bases match TRBD1. The CDR3: CASSARDRGVGTEAFF. In nucleotides, the sequence is TGTGCCAGCTCCGCAAGGGACAGGGGAGTAGGTACTGAAGCTTTCTTT.